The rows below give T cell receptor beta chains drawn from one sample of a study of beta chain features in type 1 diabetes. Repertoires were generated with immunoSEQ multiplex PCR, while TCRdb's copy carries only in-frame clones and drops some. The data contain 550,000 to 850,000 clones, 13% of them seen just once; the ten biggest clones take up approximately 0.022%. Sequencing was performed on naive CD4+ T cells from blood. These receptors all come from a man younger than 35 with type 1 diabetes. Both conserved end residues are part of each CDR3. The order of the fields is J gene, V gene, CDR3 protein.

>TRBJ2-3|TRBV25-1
CASSGLGTDTQYF
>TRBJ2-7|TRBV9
CASSAQTGGFDEQYF
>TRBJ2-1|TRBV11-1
CASRSTGGEDPYNEQFF
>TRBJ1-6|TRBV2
CASSEQGTEVGSPLHF
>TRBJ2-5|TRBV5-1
CASSFGSDLQETQYF
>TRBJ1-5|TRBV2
CASKRSNQPQHF
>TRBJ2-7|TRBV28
CASRDRSATYEQYF
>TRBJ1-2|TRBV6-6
CASSDRVVVYGYTF
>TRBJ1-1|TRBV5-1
CASSLAGEGKAFF
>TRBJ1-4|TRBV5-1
CASSPGQGVNEKLFF
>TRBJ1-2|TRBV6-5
CASSYQGPYGYTF
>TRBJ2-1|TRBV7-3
CASSSGGSSYNEQFF
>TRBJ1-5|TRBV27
CASSFGNQPQHF
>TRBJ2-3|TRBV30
CAWSVLGDTQYF
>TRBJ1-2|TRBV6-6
CAVQSPVLYGYTF